These 27 T cell receptor beta chains originate from one sample sequenced in a study of T cell repertoires in cytomegalovirus infection. TCRdb reprocessed the reads via MiXCR and lists one record per CDR3 protein. The data contain hundreds of thousands of distinct CDR3 sequences, about 17% of them seen just once; the ten biggest clones take up approximately 12%. Input material: PBMCs. Receptor source: a human donor in good health (CMV status not recorded). Some clones in this sample may be carry-over from other donors' samples.

The chain is built from TRBV3-1 and TRBJ2-5, with D possibly being TRBD1 (5 bases). Trimming removed 1 base from V and 3 bases from J, with 9 bases in between. Germline CDR1 and CDR2: LGHDT and YNNKEL (reference sequence). CDR3 length equals 14 residues. CDR3 loop: CASSQASGKETQYF. Here the CDR3 DNA reads TGTGCCAGCAGCCAAGCCTCAGGGAAAGAGACCCAGTACTTC.

This clonotype was counted many times. The chain combines TRBV7-2 with TRBJ2-2; D possibly corresponds to TRBD1 (5 bases). Germline V CDR1 and CDR2: SGHTA, FQGNSA. This CDR3 region has 14 residues. V lost 2 bases and J lost 6, with 10 bases in between. In DNA form, the CDR3 reads TGTGCCAGCAGCTTACGTATGACAGCCGGGGAGCTGTTTTTT. This encodes CASSLRMTAGELFF.

This clonotype appeared a few times. This rearrangement joins TRBV4-1 to TRBJ1-5, with a tentative D call TRBD1 (6 bases). The germline V gene encodes CDR1 MGHRA and CDR2 YSYEKL. Trimming left V 2 bases short and J 0 bases short, with 8 bases between. The CDR3 is 15 amino acids. The CDR3 DNA is TGCGCCAGCAGCCAACACAGGGATAGCAATCAGCCCCAGCATTTT. It codes for CASSQHRDSNQPQHF.

In this sample, this clonotype turned up many times. The chain has TRBV2 and TRBJ2-1; D is perhaps TRBD1 (6 bases). Per the germline V gene, CDR1 is SNHLY and CDR2 is FYNNEI. CDR3 size: 15 residues. The V end lost 3 bases, the J end lost 5 bases, and 14 bases lay between the germline ends. The CDR3, as DNA: TGTGCCAGCAGTGAGGTCCAGGGGAACAACAATGAGCAGTTCTTC. Translating gives CASSEVQGNNNEQFF.

This clonotype was seen a few times. The V gene is TRBV10-3, the J gene TRBJ1-5; D may be TRBD1 (6 bases). Germline CDR1 reads ENHRY; CDR2 reads SYGVKD. The CDR3 has 14 amino acids. The V end lost 3 bases, the J end lost 10 bases, and 16 bases lay between the germline ends. CDR3 sequence reads: CAISDGTGQGPQHF. DNA of the CDR3: TGTGCCATCAGTGACGGGACGGGACAAGGTCCCCAGCATTTT.

This clonotype was observed many times. V and J are TRBV2 and TRBJ1-2, with D unresolved. The V and J ends lost 0 bases and 8 bases respectively, with 7 bases between them. Germline CDR1 reads SNHLY; CDR2 reads FYNNEI. The CDR3 covers 12 residues. The CDR3 spells CASSEAYGGYTF. The DNA of the CDR3 is TGTGCCAGCAGTGAAGCCTATGGGGGCTACACCTTC.

There are a few counts of this clonotype. The V call is TRBV28, the J call TRBJ1-1, with TRBD1 identical over 8 bases. Per germline, CDR1 MDHEN and CDR2 SYDVKM. This CDR3 has 15 amino acids. The V gene end was trimmed by 7 bases and the J gene end by 3 bases; junction bases not matched to a gene: 10. DNA for the CDR3: TGTGCCAGCACCCCGCCAGGGGGCTCGTACACTGAAGCTTTCTTT. Translation gives CASTPPGGSYTEAFF.

This clonotype occurred many times. The J gene is TRBJ2-7, the V gene TRBV7-6, with D tentatively TRBD1 (6 bases). Germline V gene data show CDR1 as SGHVS and CDR2 as FNYEAQ. V lost 1 base, J lost 2 bases, and 9 bases lay in between. This CDR3 spans 14 amino acids. The CDR3 loop reads CASSLGGQTYEQYF. In nucleotides, the CDR3 is TGTGCCAGCAGCTTAGGTGGACAGACCTACGAGCAGTACTTC.

This clonotype was observed a few times. The chain uses TRBV7-2 and TRBJ1-2; D possibly corresponds to TRBD1 (6 bases). The V end lost 4 bases, the J end lost 8 bases, and 20 bases lay between the germline ends. The CDR3 runs 15 residues. CDR1 is SGHTA and CDR2 is FQGNSA in the germline V gene. The CDR3 DNA follows: TGTGCCAGCAGCTCACAGGGAGAGGGACACGCGGGCTACACCTTC. It yields the protein CASSSQGEGHAGYTF.

This chain connects TRBV7-2 to TRBJ1-2; TRBD1 aligns across 7 bases. Trimming cost V 3 bases and J 3 bases; bases outside gene matches: 4. Germline loops: CDR1 SGHTA, CDR2 FQGNSA. This CDR3 spans 14 amino acids. CDR3 sequence (DNA): TGTGCCAGCAGCTTCGACAGGGAGGACTATGGCTACACCTTC. Protein: CASSFDREDYGYTF.

The chain is built from TRBV25-1 and TRBJ2-7; TRBD1 or TRBD2 may be the D gene (5 bases each). Germline CDR1 reads MGHDK; CDR2 reads SYGVNS. The V gene lost 5 bases and the J gene lost 0 bases, with 17 bases spanning the gap. The length of the CDR3 is 16 residues. Here the CDR3 reads CASSPEGQPHSYEQYF. The CDR3 bases are TGTGCCAGCAGTCCAGAGGGGCAACCCCACTCCTACGAGCAGTACTTC.

As concerns this clonotype: Being one base from a much bigger clone, this may be a read error. This chain connects TRBV12-3 or TRBV12-4 to TRBJ1-5; no firm D call. The CDR3 is 12 residues long. The CDR3, as DNA: TGTGCCAGCAGTTTATCTGGAGACTTCAGGCTTTTT. Amino acid sequence: CASSLSGDFRLF.

Many counts were recorded for this clonotype. The V call is TRBV7-6, the J call TRBJ2-3; D might be TRBD2 (5 bases). V dropped 1 base and J dropped 1 base, with 12 bases sitting between them. CDR3 length equals 16 residues. The germline V gene has CDR1 SGHVS and CDR2 FNYEAQ. DNA for the CDR3: TGTGCCAGCAGCTTAGATCGGGGTGTCGGCACAGATACGCAGTATTTT. Translated: CASSLDRGVGTDTQYF.

In this sample, this clonotype turned up many times. This chain's CDR3 is CASSPRYRNNTGELFF. The CDR3, as DNA: TGTGCCAGCAGCCCCAGATACAGAAACAACACCGGGGAGCTGTTTTTT. The gene calls are TRBV7-6 and TRBJ2-2; D uncertain. Per the germline V gene, CDR1 is SGHVS and CDR2 is FNYEAQ. V lost 5 bases and J lost 2, with 15 bases in between. The CDR3 length is 16 residues.

This clonotype came up many times. V and J are TRBV7-6 and TRBJ2-1; TRBD1 matches 10 bases. Unmatched junction bases numbered 3, after V lost 0 bases and J lost 4 bases. The germline CDR1 and CDR2 sequences are SGHVS and FNYEAQ. This CDR3 has 16 residues. The CDR3 region has the DNA TGTGCCAGCAGCTTAGCGCAGGGACAGGGGTACAATGAGCAGTTCTTC. Amino acids: CASSLAQGQGYNEQFF.

For the CDR3, the DNA is TGTGCCAGCAGCCACGGGGGGGGCCGAAGCTCCTACAATGAGCAGTTCTTC. Its translation: CASSHGGGRSSYNEQFF. J is TRBJ2-1 and V is TRBV7-6; 8 bases are shared with TRBD2. With 5 bases clipped from V and 0 bases from J, the junction kept 9 bases outside the gene matches. CDR1 SGHVS and CDR2 FNYEAQ come from the germline V gene. The CDR3 spans 17 residues.

The V call is TRBV20-1, the J call TRBJ1-3; tentatively, D is TRBD1 (6 bases). Trimming removed 0 bases from V and 4 bases from J, with 16 bases in between. The germline V gene encodes CDR1 DFQATT and CDR2 SNEGSKA (reference sequence). The CDR3 sequence is 16 residues long. The CDR3 DNA reads TGCAGTGCTAGAGATAGTGTAAGGGGGAGAGGAAACACCATATATTTT. Translating gives CSARDSVRGRGNTIYF.

This chain uses TRBV18 with TRBJ2-7, with D hard to call. The V end was cut by 2 bases, the J end by 3 bases, with 14 bases between. CDR3 length: 15 residues. CDR1 is KGHSH and CDR2 is LQKENI in the germline V gene. The CDR3 DNA sequence: TGTGCCAGCTCACCAGGCCGTAGGGTAGACTACGAGCAGTACTTC. Translating gives CASSPGRRVDYEQYF.

This clonotype was detected ten times or more. J is TRBJ1-4 and V is TRBV7-9; unclear D gene. This CDR3 is 14 amino acids long. With 1 base removed from V and 4 bases from J, the gap between germline ends came to 7 bases. Germline V gene lookup returns CDR1 SEHNR and CDR2 FQNEAQ (reference sequence). CDR3 nucleotide sequence: TGTGCCAGCAGCTTAGGGTGGGATAATGAAAAACTGTTTTTT. Translated: CASSLGWDNEKLFF.

This clonotype was recorded many times. This chain joins TRBV7-2 and TRBJ2-4, with D hard to call. The V end was cut by 4 bases, the J end by 2 bases, with 18 bases between. Germline V gene data show CDR1 as SGHTA and CDR2 as FQGNSA. The CDR3 is 17 amino acids. DNA of the CDR3: TGTGCCAGCAGCTACGACCGCCTGAGCTTAACCAAAAACATTCAGTACTTC. Translation gives CASSYDRLSLTKNIQYF. Drawing the rest from reference TRBV7-2 and TRBJ2-4, the complete variable domain is GAGVSQSPSNKVTEKGKDVELRCDPISGHTALYWYRQSLGQGLEFLIYFQGNSAPDKSGLPSDRFSAERTGGSVSTLTIQRTQQEDSAVYLCASSYDRLSLTKNIQYFGAGTRLSVL.

A few counts support this clonotype. This chain links TRBV2 with TRBJ2-1, with TRBD1 matching 9 bases. CDR1 and CDR2 from the germline V gene are SNHLY and FYNNEI. The V gene end was trimmed by 6 bases and the J gene end by 7 bases; junction bases not matched to a gene: 10. The CDR3 consists of 15 residues. CDR3 loop: CASSGQGMRGNEQFF. CDR3 bases: TGTGCCAGCAGCGGACAGGGGATGCGGGGGAATGAGCAGTTCTTC. Combining the CDR3 with reference TRBV2 and TRBJ2-1 gives the whole variable domain EPEVTQTPSHQVTQMGQEVILRCVPISNHLYFYWYRQILGQKVEFLVSFYNNEISEKSEIFDDQFSVERPDGSNFTLKIRSTKLEDSAMYFCASSGQGMRGNEQFFGPGTRLTVL.

This clonotype came up a few times. This chain links TRBV10-3 with TRBJ1-1, with D unclear. The CDR3 covers 14 residues. Germline assignment: CDR1 ENHRY and CDR2 SYGVKD. Trimming left V 0 bases short and J 2 bases short, with 7 bases between. The CDR3, as DNA: TGTGCCATCAGTGAGTCACAGACAAACACTGAAGCTTTCTTT. This encodes CAISESQTNTEAFF.

This clonotype was picked up many times. CDR3 coding DNA: TGTGCCAGCAGCTCCTACCGCGGGGTTGGCTCCTACGAGCAGTACTTC. It yields the protein CASSSYRGVGSYEQYF. This sequence joins TRBV7-8 and TRBJ2-7, with D perhaps TRBD2 (6 bases). This CDR3 is built from 16 residues. Germline V CDR1 and CDR2: SGHVS, FQNEAQ. Trimming shortened V by 4 bases and J by 0 bases, and 16 bases separated the two germline ends.

CDR3 sequence: CASNPTGLFYNEQFF. For the CDR3, the DNA is TGTGCCAGCAATCCTACGGGACTGTTCTACAATGAGCAGTTCTTC. The chain has TRBV6-5 and TRBJ2-1; tentative D call: TRBD2 (6 bases). The CDR3 has 15 amino acids. Trimming cost V 7 bases and J 3 bases, with 16 bases left between them. CDR1 and CDR2 (germline): MNHEY, SVGAGI.

The V and J genes are TRBV20-1 and TRBJ1-6; 10 bases fit TRBD1. V lost 3 bases and J lost 7; bases outside the gene matches: 15. The V gene's germline CDR1 is DFQATT and CDR2 SNEGSKA (reference sequence). CDR3 size: 18 residues. The CDR3 DNA reads as TGCAGTGCTAGTATCCGGGACAGGGGAAGGCTCGGGAATTCACCCCTCCACTTT. It encodes CSASIRDRGRLGNSPLHF.

This clonotype occurred a few times. The gene calls are TRBV28 and TRBJ1-5; a possible D gene is TRBD1 (6 bases). The CDR3 loop spans 16 amino acids. V was pared by 4 bases and J by 3 bases, with 16 bases between. Germline V gene lookup returns CDR1 MDHEN and CDR2 SYDVKM. The CDR3 reads CASSSRTGTINQPQHF. The DNA of the CDR3 is TGTGCCAGCAGTTCCCGTACCGGGACAATCAATCAGCCCCAGCATTTT.

This clonotype was counted between two and nine times. This chain joins TRBV29-1 and TRBJ1-1, with D unresolved. Trimming removed 2 bases at V and 4 bases at J, with 8 bases between. The CDR3 is 12 amino acids. Germline V gene lookup returns CDR1 SQVTM and CDR2 ANQGSEA. The DNA of the CDR3 is TGCAGCGTTGAATCGTGGGCCACTGAAGCTTTCTTT. It yields the protein CSVESWATEAFF.